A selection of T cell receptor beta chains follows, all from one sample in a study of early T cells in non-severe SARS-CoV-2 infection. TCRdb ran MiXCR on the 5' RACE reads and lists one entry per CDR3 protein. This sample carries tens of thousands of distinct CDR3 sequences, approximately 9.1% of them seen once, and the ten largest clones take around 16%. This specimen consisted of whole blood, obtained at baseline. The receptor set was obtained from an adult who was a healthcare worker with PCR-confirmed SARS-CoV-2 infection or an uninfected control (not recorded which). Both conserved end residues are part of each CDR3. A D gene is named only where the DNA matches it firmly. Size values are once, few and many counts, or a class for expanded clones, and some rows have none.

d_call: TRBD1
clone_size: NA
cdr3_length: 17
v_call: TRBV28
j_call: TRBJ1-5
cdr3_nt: TGTGCCAGCAGTCCTAGATTAGGGACAGGGGGCAATCAGCCCCAGCATTTT
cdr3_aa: CASSPRLGTGGNQPQHF

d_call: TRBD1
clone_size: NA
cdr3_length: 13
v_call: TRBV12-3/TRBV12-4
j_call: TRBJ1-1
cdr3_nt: TGTGCCAGCAGCTGGGACAGGGATACTGAAGCTTTCTTT
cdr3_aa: CASSWDRDTEAFF

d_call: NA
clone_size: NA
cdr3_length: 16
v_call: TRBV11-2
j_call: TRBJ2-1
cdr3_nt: TGTGCCAGCAGCGCCCTTGAGGGAGGTCAGAAGGGGGAGCAGTTCTTC
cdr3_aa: CASSALEGGQKGEQFF

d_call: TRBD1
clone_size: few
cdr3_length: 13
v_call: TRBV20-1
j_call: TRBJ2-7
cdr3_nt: TGCAGTGCTAGCCGGGACAGCTTCTACGAGCAGTACTTC
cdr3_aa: CSASRDSFYEQYF

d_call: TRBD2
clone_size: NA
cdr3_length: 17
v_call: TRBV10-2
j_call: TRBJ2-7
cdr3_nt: TGCGCCAGCAGTGACCTAGCGGGGCCTACATCGCTCGGCGAGCAGTACTTC
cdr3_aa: CASSDLAGPTSLGEQYF

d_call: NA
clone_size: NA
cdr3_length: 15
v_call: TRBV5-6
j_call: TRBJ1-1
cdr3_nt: TGTGCCAGCAGCTCCTTTAGAGGTTTGAACACTGAAGCTTTCTTT
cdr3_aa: CASSSFRGLNTEAFF

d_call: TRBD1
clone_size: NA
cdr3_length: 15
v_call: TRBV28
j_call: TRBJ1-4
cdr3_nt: TGTGCCAGCAGTTTAGGGGGACAGGGGGATGAAAAACTGTTTTTT
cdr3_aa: CASSLGGQGDEKLFF

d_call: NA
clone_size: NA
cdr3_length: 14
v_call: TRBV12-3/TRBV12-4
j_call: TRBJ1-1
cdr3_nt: TGTGCCAGCAGTTTGAGGAGGGGCCAAACTGAAGCTTTCTTT
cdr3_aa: CASSLRRGQTEAFF

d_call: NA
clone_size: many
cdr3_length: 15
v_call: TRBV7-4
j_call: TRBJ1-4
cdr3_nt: TGTGCCAGCAGCTACCGGGACGGAGATAATGAAAAACTGTTTTTT
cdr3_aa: CASSYRDGDNEKLFF

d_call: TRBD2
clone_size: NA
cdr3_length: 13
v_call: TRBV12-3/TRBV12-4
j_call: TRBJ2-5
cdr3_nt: TGTGCCAGCAGCCCCATCGGGGGGGAGACCCAGTACTTC
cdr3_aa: CASSPIGGETQYF

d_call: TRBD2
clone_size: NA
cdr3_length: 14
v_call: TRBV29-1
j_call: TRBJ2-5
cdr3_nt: TGCAGCGCCGGTCTAGCGGGAGCTGTAGGGACCCAGTACTTC
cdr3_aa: CSAGLAGAVGTQYF

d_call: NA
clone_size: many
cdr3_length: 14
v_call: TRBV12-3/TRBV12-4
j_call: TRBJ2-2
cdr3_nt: TGTGCCAGCAGTTTTTGGGGGGTTTCCGGGGAGCTGTTTTTT
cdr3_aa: CASSFWGVSGELFF

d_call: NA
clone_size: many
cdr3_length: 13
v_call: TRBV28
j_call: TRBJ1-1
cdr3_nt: TGTGCCAGCAGTTTGCCAGGTAGCCCTGAAGCTTTCTTT
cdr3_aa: CASSLPGSPEAFF

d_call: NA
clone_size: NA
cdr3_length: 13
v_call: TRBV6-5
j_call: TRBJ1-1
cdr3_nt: TGTGCCAGCAGCCTTACACGGAACACTGAAGCTTTCTTT
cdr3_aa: CASSLTRNTEAFF

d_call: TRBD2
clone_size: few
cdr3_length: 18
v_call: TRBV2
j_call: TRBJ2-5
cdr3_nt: TGTGCCAGCAGTAATCCCGGGACTAGCGGGAGGGCCAAGGAGACCCAGTACTTC
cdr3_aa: CASSNPGTSGRAKETQYF

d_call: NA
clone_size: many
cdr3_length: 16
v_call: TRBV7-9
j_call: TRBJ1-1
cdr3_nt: TGTGCCAGCAGCTTAATGTTTAGAGGGAGGAGCACTGAAGCTTTCTTT
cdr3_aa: CASSLMFRGRSTEAFF

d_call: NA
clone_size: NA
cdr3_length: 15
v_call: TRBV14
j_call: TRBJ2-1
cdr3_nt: TGTGCCAGCAGCCAAGATAACGGGATACACAATGAGCAGTTCTTC
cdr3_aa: CASSQDNGIHNEQFF

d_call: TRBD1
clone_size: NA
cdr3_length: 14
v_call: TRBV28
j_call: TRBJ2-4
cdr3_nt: TGTGCCAGCAGCCGCAGGGGGCCCAAAAACATTCAGTACTTC
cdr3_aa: CASSRRGPKNIQYF

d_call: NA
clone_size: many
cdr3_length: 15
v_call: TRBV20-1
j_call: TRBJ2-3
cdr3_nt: TGCAGTGCTATAGAGGACAAAACTAGCACAGATACGCAGTATTTT
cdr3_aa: CSAIEDKTSTDTQYF

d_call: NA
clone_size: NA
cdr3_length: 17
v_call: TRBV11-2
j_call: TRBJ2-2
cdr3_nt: TGTGCCAGCAGCTACCGGAGGGGGGTGCTGGACACCGGGGAGCTGTTTTTT
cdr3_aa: CASSYRRGVLDTGELFF

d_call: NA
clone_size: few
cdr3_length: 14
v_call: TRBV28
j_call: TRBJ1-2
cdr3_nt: TGTGCCAGCACCACGGGGACACTTAACTATGGCTACACCTTC
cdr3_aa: CASTTGTLNYGYTF

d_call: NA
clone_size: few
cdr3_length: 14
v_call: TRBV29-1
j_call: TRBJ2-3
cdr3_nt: TGCAGCGTTCTCACGTCGATCGGGGGAGATACGCAGTATTTT
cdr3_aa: CSVLTSIGGDTQYF

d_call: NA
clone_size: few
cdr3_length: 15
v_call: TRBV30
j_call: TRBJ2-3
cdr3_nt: TGTGCCTGGAGTGAGGGTGGGGGCCTCACAGATACGCAGTATTTT
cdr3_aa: CAWSEGGGLTDTQYF

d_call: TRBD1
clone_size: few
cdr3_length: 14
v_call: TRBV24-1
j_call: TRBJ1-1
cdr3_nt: TGTGCCACCAGTGGCGGGACAGCCAACACTGAAGCTTTCTTT
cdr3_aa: CATSGGTANTEAFF

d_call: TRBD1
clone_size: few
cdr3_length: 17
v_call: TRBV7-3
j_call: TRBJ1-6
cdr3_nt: TGTGCCAGCAGCTTATTCTCTGGGACAGGGGATAATTCACCCCTCCACTTT
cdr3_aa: CASSLFSGTGDNSPLHF

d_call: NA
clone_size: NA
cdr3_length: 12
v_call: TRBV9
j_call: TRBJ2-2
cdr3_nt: TGTGCCAGCAGGCCAGGGAACGGGGAGCTGTTTTTT
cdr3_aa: CASRPGNGELFF

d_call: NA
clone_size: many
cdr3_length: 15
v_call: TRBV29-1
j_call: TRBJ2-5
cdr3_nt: TGCAGCGCTGGGGGCTGGGGAGGTGCCCAAGAGACCCAGTACTTC
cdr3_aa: CSAGGWGGAQETQYF

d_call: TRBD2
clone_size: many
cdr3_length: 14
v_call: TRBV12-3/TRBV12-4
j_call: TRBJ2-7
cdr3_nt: TGTGCCAGCAACCTAGGAAGCGGGACTGTTGAGCAGTACTTC
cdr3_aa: CASNLGSGTVEQYF

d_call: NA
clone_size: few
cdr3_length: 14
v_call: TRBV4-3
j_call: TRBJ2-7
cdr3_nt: TGCGCCAGCAGCCAGGGAGTTACGGCCGACGAGCAGTACTTC
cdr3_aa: CASSQGVTADEQYF

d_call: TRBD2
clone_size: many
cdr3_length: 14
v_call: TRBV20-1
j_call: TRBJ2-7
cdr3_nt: TGCAGTGCGCTGACTAGCGGGAAAAACTACGAGCAGTACTTC
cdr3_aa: CSALTSGKNYEQYF

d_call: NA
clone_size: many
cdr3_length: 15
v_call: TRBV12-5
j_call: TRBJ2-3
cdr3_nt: TGTGCTAGTGGGCCAGGACTCCTTAGCACAGATACGCAGTATTTT
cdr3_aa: CASGPGLLSTDTQYF

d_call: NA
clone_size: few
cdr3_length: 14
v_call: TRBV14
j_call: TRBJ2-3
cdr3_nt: TGTGCCAGCAGCCTTATCTCGCGCACAGATACGCAGTATTTT
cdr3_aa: CASSLISRTDTQYF

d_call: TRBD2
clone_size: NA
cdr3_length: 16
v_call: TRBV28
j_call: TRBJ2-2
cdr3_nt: TGTGCCAGCAGTTTAAGTTCAGCGGGAGATCACGGGGAGCTGTTTTTT
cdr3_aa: CASSLSSAGDHGELFF

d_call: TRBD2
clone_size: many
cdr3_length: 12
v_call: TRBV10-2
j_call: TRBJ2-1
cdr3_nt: TGCGCCAGCAGTTGGACTAGCGATGAGCAGTTCTTC
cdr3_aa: CASSWTSDEQFF

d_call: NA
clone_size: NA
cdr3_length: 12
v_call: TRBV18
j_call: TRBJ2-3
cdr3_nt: TGTGCCAGCTCACCACCGGCAGATACGCAGTATTTT
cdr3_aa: CASSPPADTQYF

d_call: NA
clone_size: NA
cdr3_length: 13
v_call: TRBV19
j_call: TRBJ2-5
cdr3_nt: TGTGCCAGTGGTCCGGGTAACCAAGAGACCCAGTACTTC
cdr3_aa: CASGPGNQETQYF

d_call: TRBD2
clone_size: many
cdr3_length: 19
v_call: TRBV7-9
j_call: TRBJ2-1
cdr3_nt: TGTGCCAGCAGCCCGCGCCTTATACTAGCGAAGGTAGCCTACAATGAGCAGTTCTTC
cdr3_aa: CASSPRLILAKVAYNEQFF

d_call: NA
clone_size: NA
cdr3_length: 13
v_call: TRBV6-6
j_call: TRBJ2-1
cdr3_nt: TGTGCCAGCAGTGCCGACCCCACCGGTGAGCAGTTCTTC
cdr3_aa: CASSADPTGEQFF

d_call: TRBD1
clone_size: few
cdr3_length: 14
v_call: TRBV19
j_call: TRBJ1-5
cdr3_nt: TGTGCCAGTAGTATACGACAGGGAGGCCAGCCCCAGCATTTT
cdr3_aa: CASSIRQGGQPQHF

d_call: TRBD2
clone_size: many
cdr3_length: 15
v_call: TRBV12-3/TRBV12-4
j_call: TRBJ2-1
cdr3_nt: TGTGCCAGCGGACCCTTAGCGGGAGTAAGGGTTGAGCAGTTCTTC
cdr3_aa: CASGPLAGVRVEQFF

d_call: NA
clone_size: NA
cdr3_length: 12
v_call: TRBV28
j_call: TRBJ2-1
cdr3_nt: TGTGCCAGCAGCCTATTGCTGGGTGAGCAGTTCTTC
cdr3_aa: CASSLLLGEQFF

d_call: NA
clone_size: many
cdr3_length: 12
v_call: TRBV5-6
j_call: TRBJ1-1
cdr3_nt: TGTGCCAGCAGCGCCCTGACCCTCGAGGCTTTCTTT
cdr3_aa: CASSALTLEAFF